Each of the 27 T cell receptor beta chains below was sequenced from the same sample in a study of blood T cell repertoires in COVID-19. TCRdb keeps only in-frame clones here, not all; method: immunoSEQ multiplex PCR. The sample holds under 350,000 clones, roughly 90% seen once. Sample: PBMCs or T cells enriched from blood (not recorded which). The receptors here all came from a woman aged 40 to 50 who had recovered from COVID-19.

The chain employs TRBV19 and TRBJ1-1, with TRBD1 identical over 11 bases. Trimming removed 5 bases from V and 1 base from J; junction bases left unmatched: 3. Germline V gives CDR1 LNHDA, CDR2 SQIVND (reference sequence). The CDR3 is 15 amino acids. CDR3 nucleotides: TGTGCCAGTAGTTGGGACAGGGGGGCGAACACTGAAGCTTTCTTT. This gives the protein CASSWDRGANTEAFF.

CDR3 amino acids: CASTLQGQETQYF. CDR3 DNA sequence: TGTGCCAGCACCTTACAGGGACAAGAGACCCAGTACTTC. This sequence joins TRBV5-8 and TRBJ2-5; possible D gene TRBD1, 6 bases. The CDR3 loop spans 13 amino acids. With 6 bases removed from V and 2 bases from J, the gap between germline ends came to 11 bases. Germline lookup yields CDR1 SGHTS and CDR2 YDEGEE.

The gene calls are TRBV5-1 and TRBJ2-7; 11 nucleotides line up with TRBD1. This CDR3 spans 15 amino acids. Losses at the gene ends were 7 bases for V and 2 bases for J; bases not matched to a gene: 8. In germline, CDR1 is SGHRS, CDR2 YFSETQ. CDR3 nucleotides: TGCGCCAGCTCGAGGACAGGGGGCTACGCCTACGAGCAGTACTTC. Amino acids: CASSRTGGYAYEQYF. The complete variable domain, with remaining parts taken from reference TRBV5-1 and TRBJ2-7, reads KAGVTQTPRYLIKTRGQQVTLSCSPISGHRSVSWYQQTPGQGLQFLFEYFSETQRNKGNFPGRFSGRQFSNSRSEMNVSTLELGDSALYLCASSRTGGYAYEQYFGPGTRLTVT.

The rearrangement uses TRBV30 and TRBJ1-1, with a tentative D call TRBD1 (5 bases). Germline assignment: CDR1 GTSNPN and CDR2 SVGIG (reference sequence). The CDR3 is 13 residues long. Trimming took 0 bases from V and 5 from J, leaving 10 bases between them. CDR3 DNA sequence: TGTGCCTGGAGTGTTAGGGGCGAGACTGAAGCTTTCTTT. This encodes CAWSVRGETEAFF.

V usage is TRBV7-2 and J usage is TRBJ2-1; D unclear. Per germline, CDR1 SGHTA and CDR2 FQGNSA. Trimming shortened V by 8 bases and J by 2 bases, and 10 bases separated the two germline ends. This CDR3 has 13 amino acids. CDR3 coding DNA: TGTGCCAGCCGACTCCAAACCTACAATGAGCAGTTCTTC. Its protein is CASRLQTYNEQFF.

The chain couples TRBV7-2 to TRBJ2-7, with TRBD2 as a possible D gene (5 bases). The CDR3 has 13 amino acids. Trimming pared 5 bases from V and 3 bases from J, leaving 11 bases between. Germline V gene sequence: CDR1 SGHTA, CDR2 FQGNSA. The CDR3 loop is CASSKGLIYEQYF. CDR3 nucleotides: TGTGCCAGCAGCAAAGGACTCATCTACGAGCAGTACTTC.

This clone is termed medium-sized (0.01 to 0.1%). The chain is built from TRBV6-4 and TRBJ2-6; 7 nucleotides match TRBD2. The germline CDR1 and CDR2 sequences are MRHNA and SNTAGT. With 2 bases clipped from V and 2 bases from J, the junction kept 0 bases outside the gene matches. The CDR3 is 15 residues long. Here the CDR3 DNA reads TGTGCCAGCAGTGACGGGGGGGCTGGGGCCAACGTCCTGACTTTC. Protein sequence: CASSDGGAGANVLTF.

V gene TRBV15 combines with J gene TRBJ2-7; possible D gene TRBD1, 5 bases. Germline assignment: CDR1 LNHNV and CDR2 YYDKDF (reference sequence). This CDR3 has 14 residues. Trimming cost V 5 bases and J 0 bases, with 11 bases left between them. The CDR3 coding sequence is TGTGCCACCAGCGCCGGACAAACCTCCTACGAGCAGTACTTC. Protein product: CATSAGQTSYEQYF.

The gene calls are TRBV2 and TRBJ2-7, with TRBD1 identical over 7 bases. The CDR3 has 15 residues. Germline CDR1 SNHLY, CDR2 FYNNEI. J lost 6 bases, V lost 6 bases, and 14 bases had no gene match. Here the CDR3 DNA reads TGTGCCAGCAGAGGCAGTGACAGGGTGTTGGGCGAGCAGTACTTC. This encodes CASRGSDRVLGEQYF.

V is TRBV6-5 and J is TRBJ2-7, with D maybe TRBD1 (5 bases). The CDR3 runs to 16 residues. CDR1 is MNHEY, CDR2 SVGAGI, per germline. The V gene lost 0 bases and the J gene lost 0 bases, with 12 bases spanning the gap. The CDR3 bases are TGTGCCAGCAGTTACTCTAGGGGTTCCAGCTCCTACGAGCAGTACTTC. Translated, it gives CASSYSRGSSSYEQYF.

V is TRBV6-5 and J is TRBJ1-1; 9 positions match TRBD1. Germline values: CDR1 MNHEY, CDR2 SVGAGI. The CDR3 spans 14 residues. J gave up 4 bases and V 6 bases, and 6 bases lay outside the gene matches. The DNA for the CDR3 is TGTGCCAGCAGAACCGGGACAGGGAGCACTGAAGCTTTCTTT. It specifies CASRTGTGSTEAFF.

The V gene is TRBV6-1, the J gene TRBJ2-1, with a weak D call TRBD1 (6 bases). Germline CDR1 and CDR2: MNHNS and SASEGT. The CDR3 covers 15 residues. V shed 3 bases and J shed 10 bases, with 19 bases lying between them. In DNA, the CDR3 is TGTGCCAGCAGTGAGATAAGAGGGACAACACGGGAGCAGTTCTTC. The encoded protein is CASSEIRGTTREQFF.

V gene TRBV9 combines with J gene TRBJ2-7; 7 nucleotides agree with TRBD2. Germline-derived CDR1 and CDR2 are SGDLS and YYNGEE. The CDR3 consists of 15 residues. V lost 0 bases and J lost 3; bases outside the gene matches: 6. CDR3 in amino acids: CASSVEASGGYEQYF. The CDR3 bases are TGTGCCAGCAGCGTAGAAGCTAGCGGTGGCTACGAGCAGTACTTC.

CDR3 coding DNA: TGTGCCAGCAGCTTTAGCTTGAATAGCGGGAGGGGGCGGGGTGAGCAGTTCTTC. This sequence encodes CASSFSLNSGRGRGEQFF. The chain employs TRBV11-2 and TRBJ2-1; 11 bases match TRBD2. This CDR3 has 18 amino acids. V lost 3 bases and J lost 9; bases outside the gene matches: 16. The germline V gene encodes CDR1 SGHAT and CDR2 FQNNGV. The full variable domain, rest sourced from reference TRBV11-2 and TRBJ2-1, is EAGVAQSPRYKIIEKRQSVAFWCNPISGHATLYWYQQILGQGPKLLIQFQNNGVVDDSQLPKDRFSAERLKGVDSTLKIQPAKLEDSAVYLCASSFSLNSGRGRGEQFFGPGTRLTVL.

This clone was recorded a few times. V gene TRBV5-1 combines with J gene TRBJ2-5; TRBD1 aligns across 9 bases. V lost 5 bases to trimming and J lost 5 bases; unmatched junction nucleotides: 7. The CDR3 extends over 14 amino acids. CDR1 and CDR2 from the germline V gene are SGHRS and YFSETQ. The CDR3 loop reads CASREQGARETQYF. The CDR3, as DNA: TGCGCCAGCAGGGAACAGGGGGCGCGGGAGACCCAGTACTTC.

J is TRBJ2-7 and V is TRBV6-1; TRBD2 matches at 8 bases. CDR3 length: 13 residues. Germline-derived CDR1 and CDR2 are MNHNS and SASEGT. The trim removed 3 bases at V and 7 bases at J, leaving 5 bases unmatched. CDR3 loop: CASSDQIAGEQYF. The DNA for the CDR3 is TGTGCCAGCAGTGACCAAATAGCGGGGGAGCAGTACTTC.

The V call is TRBV18, the J call TRBJ1-2, with 7 bases lining up with TRBD1. Germline loops: CDR1 KGHSH, CDR2 LQKENI. V shed 3 bases, J shed 8 bases, and the junction held 18 bases outside the gene matches. This CDR3 has 17 residues. The chain's CDR3 is CASSPSTPSLRGVGYTF. The CDR3 DNA reads TGTGCCAGCTCACCGTCCACGCCATCTCTCAGGGGGGTCGGCTACACCTTC.

The chain uses TRBV6-5 and TRBJ2-7; 7 bases map to TRBD1. Germline trimming cut 6 bases from V and 7 bases from J; bases unmatched to any gene: 6. CDR1 MNHEY and CDR2 SVGAGI come from the germline V gene. This CDR3 region has 12 residues. This chain's CDR3 is CASRGQAWEQYF. The CDR3 DNA reads as TGTGCCAGCAGAGGACAGGCCTGGGAGCAGTACTTC.

The chain recombines TRBV30 with TRBJ1-3; 7 bases are a match to TRBD1. The ends lost 0 bases at V and 0 bases at J; junction bases unmatched: 5. CDR3 size: 16 residues. The germline V gene encodes CDR1 GTSNPN and CDR2 SVGIG (reference sequence). The chain's CDR3 is CAWSVGQGGSGNTIYF. The CDR3, as DNA: TGTGCCTGGAGTGTAGGCCAGGGGGGCTCTGGAAACACCATATATTTT.

The genes are TRBV20-1 and TRBJ2-5, with TRBD2 identical over 9 bases. Trimming took 5 bases from V and 10 from J; bases not matched to a gene: 11. The CDR3 has 13 amino acids. Germline CDR1 is DFQATT and CDR2 is SNEGSKA (reference sequence). The chain's CDR3 is CSAGGLAGGGQYF. The CDR3, as DNA: TGCAGTGCTGGTGGTCTGGCGGGGGGGGGCCAGTACTTC.

The V call is TRBV6-2 or TRBV6-3, the J call TRBJ1-2; D remains ambiguous. This CDR3 comprises 14 residues. V was pared by 4 bases and J by 0 bases, with 9 bases between. The germline gives CDR1 MNHEY, CDR2 SVGEGT. The CDR3 region is CASSFHQANYGYTF. DNA for the CDR3: TGTGCCAGCAGTTTCCACCAGGCTAACTATGGCTACACCTTC.

This sequence joins TRBV29-1 and TRBJ2-1, with 12 bases lining up with TRBD2. Per germline, CDR1 SQVTM and CDR2 ANQGSEA. This CDR3 is 15 amino acids long. Unmatched junction bases numbered 8, after V lost 6 bases and J lost 5 bases. The CDR3 sequence: CSVARLAGVDNEQFF. Written as DNA, the CDR3 is TGCAGCGTAGCCAGACTAGCGGGAGTAGACAATGAGCAGTTCTTC.

J is TRBJ2-2 and V is TRBV6-4, with D perhaps matching TRBD1 (6 bases). The CDR3 has 14 residues. Germline CDR1 MRHNA, CDR2 SNTAGT. The V end lost 8 bases, the J end lost 0 bases, and 10 bases lay between the germline ends. CDR3 sequence reads: CASQTGTNTGELFF. Here the CDR3 DNA reads TGTGCCAGCCAGACAGGCACGAACACCGGGGAGCTGTTTTTT.

The J gene is TRBJ2-5, the V gene TRBV24-1, with TRBD2 identical over 8 bases. The germline gives CDR1 KGHDR, CDR2 SFDVKD. The CDR3 is made up of 15 amino acids. V lost 4 bases and J lost 3; bases outside the gene matches: 6. This CDR3 reads CATSDRLAGKETQYF. The CDR3 DNA sequence: TGTGCCACCAGTGACCGTTTAGCGGGAAAAGAGACCCAGTACTTC.

The chain is built from TRBV6-6 and TRBJ1-5, with a weak D call TRBD1 (6 bases). Germline CDR1 and CDR2: MNHNY and SVGAGI (reference sequence). CDR3 length: 13 residues. V lost 6 bases and J lost 7, with 13 bases in between. CDR3 loop: CASRIGQNQPQHF. The CDR3 DNA reads TGTGCCAGCAGAATTGGACAGAACCAGCCCCAGCATTTT.

The rearrangement uses TRBV5-1 and TRBJ2-7; 14 nucleotides match TRBD2. In germline, CDR1 is SGHRS, CDR2 YFSETQ. Losses at the gene ends were 4 bases for V and 5 bases for J; bases not matched to a gene: 8. There are 16 residues in the CDR3. The CDR3 DNA sequence: TGCGCCAGCAGCGAGGGGACTAGCGGGAGTGCGGACGAGCAGTACTTC. It yields the protein CASSEGTSGSADEQYF.

As DNA, the CDR3 is TGTGCCAGTCGGGGGGGGACTATCCAATCCGAGCAGTTCTTC. Protein: CASRGGTIQSEQFF. The rearrangement uses TRBV19 and TRBJ2-1; the match to TRBD2 covers 8 bases. Germline V gene data show CDR1 as LNHDA and CDR2 as SQIVND (reference sequence). This CDR3 contains 14 residues. The V and J ends lost 8 bases and 10 bases, in that order; junction bases with no gene match: 13.